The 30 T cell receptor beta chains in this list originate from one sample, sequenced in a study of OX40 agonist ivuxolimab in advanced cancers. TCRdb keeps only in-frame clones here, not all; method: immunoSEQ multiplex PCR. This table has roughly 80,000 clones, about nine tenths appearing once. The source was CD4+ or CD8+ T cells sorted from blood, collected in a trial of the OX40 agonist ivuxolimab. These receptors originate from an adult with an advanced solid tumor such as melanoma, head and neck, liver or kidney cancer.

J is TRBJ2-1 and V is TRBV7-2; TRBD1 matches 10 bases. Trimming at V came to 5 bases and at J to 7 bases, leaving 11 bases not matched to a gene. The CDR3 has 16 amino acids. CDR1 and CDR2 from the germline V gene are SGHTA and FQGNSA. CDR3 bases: TGTGCCAGCAGCCCCTTAGGACAGGGGGGAGTGAATGAGCAGTTCTTC. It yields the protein CASSPLGQGGVNEQFF.

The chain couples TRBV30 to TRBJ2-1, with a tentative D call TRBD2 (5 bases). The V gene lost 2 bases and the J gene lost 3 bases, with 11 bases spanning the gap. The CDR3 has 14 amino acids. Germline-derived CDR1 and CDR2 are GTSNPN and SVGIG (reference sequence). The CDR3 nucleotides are TGTGCCTGGAGTAAGGGAAGCGGCTACAATGAGCAGTTCTTC. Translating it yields CAWSKGSGYNEQFF. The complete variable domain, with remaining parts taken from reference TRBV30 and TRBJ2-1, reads SQTIHQWPATLVQPVGSPLSLECTVEGTSNPNLYWYRQAAGRGLQLLFYSVGIGQISSEVPQNLSASRPQDRQFILSSKKLLLSDSGFYLCAWSKGSGYNEQFFGPGTRLTVL.

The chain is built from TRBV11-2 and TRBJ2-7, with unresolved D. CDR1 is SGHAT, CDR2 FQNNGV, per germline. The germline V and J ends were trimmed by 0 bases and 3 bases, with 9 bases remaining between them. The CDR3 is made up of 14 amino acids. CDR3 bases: TGTGCCAGCAGCTTAGATACAGTCTTCTACGAGCAGTACTTC. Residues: CASSLDTVFYEQYF.

As DNA, the CDR3 is TGCGCCAGCAGCTTGGCTAGCACAGATACGCAGTATTTT. This encodes CASSLASTDTQYF. The V and J genes are TRBV5-1 and TRBJ2-3; D unclear. V was pared by 0 bases and J by 0 bases, with 2 bases between. The CDR3 has 13 amino acids. CDR1 SGHRS and CDR2 YFSETQ come from the germline V gene.

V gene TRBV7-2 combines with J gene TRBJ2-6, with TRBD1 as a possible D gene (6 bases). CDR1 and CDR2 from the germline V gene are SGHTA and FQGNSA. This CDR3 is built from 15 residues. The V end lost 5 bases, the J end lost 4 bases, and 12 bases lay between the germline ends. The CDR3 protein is CASSVGGSGANVLTF. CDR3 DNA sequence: TGTGCCAGCAGCGTAGGGGGTAGCGGGGCCAACGTCCTGACTTTC.

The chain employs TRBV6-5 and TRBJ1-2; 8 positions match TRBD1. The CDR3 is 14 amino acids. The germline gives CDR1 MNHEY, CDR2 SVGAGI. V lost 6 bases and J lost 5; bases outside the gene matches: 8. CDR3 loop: CASRQGAGGYGYTF. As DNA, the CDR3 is TGTGCCAGCAGGCAGGGGGCGGGCGGATATGGCTACACCTTC.

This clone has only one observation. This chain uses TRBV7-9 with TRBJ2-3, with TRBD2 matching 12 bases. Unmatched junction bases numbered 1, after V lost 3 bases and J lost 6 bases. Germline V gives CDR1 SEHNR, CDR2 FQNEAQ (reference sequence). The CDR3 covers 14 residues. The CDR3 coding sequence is TGTGCCAGCAGCTTGACTAGCGGGAGTGATACGCAGTATTTT. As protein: CASSLTSGSDTQYF.

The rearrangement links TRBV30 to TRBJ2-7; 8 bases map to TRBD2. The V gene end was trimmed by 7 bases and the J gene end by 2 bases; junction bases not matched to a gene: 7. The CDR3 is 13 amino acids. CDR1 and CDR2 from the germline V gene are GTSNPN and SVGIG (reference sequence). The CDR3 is CAYQREPPYEQYF. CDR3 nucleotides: TGTGCCTACCAGCGGGAGCCCCCCTACGAGCAGTACTTC.

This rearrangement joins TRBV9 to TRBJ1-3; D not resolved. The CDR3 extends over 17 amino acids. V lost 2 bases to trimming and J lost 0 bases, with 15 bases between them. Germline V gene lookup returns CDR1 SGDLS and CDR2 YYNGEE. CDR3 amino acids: CASSVTEHLNSGNTIYF. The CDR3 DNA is TGTGCCAGCAGCGTGACGGAGCACCTCAACTCTGGAAACACCATATATTTT.

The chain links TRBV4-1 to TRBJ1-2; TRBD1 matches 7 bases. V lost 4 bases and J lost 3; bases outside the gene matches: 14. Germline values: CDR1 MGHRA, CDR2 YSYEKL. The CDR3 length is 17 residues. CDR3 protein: CASSPRGGAGWDYGYTF. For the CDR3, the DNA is TGCGCCAGCAGCCCCAGAGGGGGCGCTGGGTGGGACTATGGCTACACCTTC.

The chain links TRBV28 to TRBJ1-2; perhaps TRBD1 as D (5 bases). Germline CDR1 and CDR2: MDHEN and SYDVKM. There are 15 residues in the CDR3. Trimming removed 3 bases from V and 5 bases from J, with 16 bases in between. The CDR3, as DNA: TGTGCCAGCAGTTTCACATCGGGGCAAACATATGGCTACACCTTC. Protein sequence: CASSFTSGQTYGYTF.

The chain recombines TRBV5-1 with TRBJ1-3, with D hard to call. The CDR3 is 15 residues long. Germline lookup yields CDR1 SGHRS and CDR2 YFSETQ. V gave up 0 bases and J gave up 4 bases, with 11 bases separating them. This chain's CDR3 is CASSLEGLTGNTIYF. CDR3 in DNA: TGCGCCAGCAGCTTGGAAGGGCTTACGGGAAACACCATATATTTT.

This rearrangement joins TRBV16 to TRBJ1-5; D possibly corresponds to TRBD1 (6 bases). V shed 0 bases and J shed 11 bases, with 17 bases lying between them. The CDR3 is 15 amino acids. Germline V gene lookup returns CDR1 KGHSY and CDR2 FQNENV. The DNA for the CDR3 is TGTGCCAGCAGCCAATCAGGAACAGGGAAACTGACCCAGCATTTT. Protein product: CASSQSGTGKLTQHF.

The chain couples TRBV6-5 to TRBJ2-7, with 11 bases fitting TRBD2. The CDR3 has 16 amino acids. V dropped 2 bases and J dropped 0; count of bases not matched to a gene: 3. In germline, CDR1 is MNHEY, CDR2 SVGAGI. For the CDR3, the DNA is TGTGCCAGCAGTTACCCTGGGACTAGCGGCTCCTACGAGCAGTACTTC. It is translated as CASSYPGTSGSYEQYF.

This CDR3 reads CASSLGRTYTGELFF. DNA for the CDR3: TGTGCCAGCAGCTTAGGGAGAACTTACACCGGGGAGCTGTTTTTT. V is TRBV7-2 and J is TRBJ2-2; the D is unclear. V dropped 1 base and J dropped 3 bases, with 9 bases sitting between them. The CDR3 runs 15 residues. Germline CDR1 is SGHTA and CDR2 is FQGNSA.

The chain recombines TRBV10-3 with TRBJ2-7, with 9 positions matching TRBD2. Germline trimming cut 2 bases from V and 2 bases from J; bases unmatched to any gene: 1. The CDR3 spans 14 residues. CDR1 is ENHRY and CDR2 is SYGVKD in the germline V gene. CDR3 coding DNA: TGTGCCATCAGTGAGGCGGGAGGGCCCTACGAGCAGTACTTC. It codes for CAISEAGGPYEQYF.

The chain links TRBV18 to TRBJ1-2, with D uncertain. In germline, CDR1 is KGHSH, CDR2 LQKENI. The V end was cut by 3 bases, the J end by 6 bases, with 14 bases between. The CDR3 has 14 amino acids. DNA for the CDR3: TGTGCCAGCTCACCCGAGATGGAGGGCCATGGCTACACCTTC. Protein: CASSPEMEGHGYTF.

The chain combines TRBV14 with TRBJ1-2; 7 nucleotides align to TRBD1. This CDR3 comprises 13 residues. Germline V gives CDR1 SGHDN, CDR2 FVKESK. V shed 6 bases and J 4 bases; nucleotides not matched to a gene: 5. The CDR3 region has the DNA TGTGCCAGCAGACTACAGGGGATCTATGGCTACACCTTC. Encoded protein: CASRLQGIYGYTF.

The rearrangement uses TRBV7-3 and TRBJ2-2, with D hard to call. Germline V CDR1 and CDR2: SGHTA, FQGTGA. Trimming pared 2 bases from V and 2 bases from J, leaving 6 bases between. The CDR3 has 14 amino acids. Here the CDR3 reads CASSLFRNTGELFF. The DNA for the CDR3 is TGTGCCAGCAGCTTATTCAGAAACACCGGGGAGCTGTTTTTT.

This CDR3 reads CAWSEASGFVYEQYF. The CDR3 coding sequence is TGTGCCTGGAGTGAGGCGTCGGGTTTTGTGTACGAGCAGTACTTC. The rearrangement uses TRBV30 and TRBJ2-7, with no clear D. From germline, CDR1 is GTSNPN and CDR2 SVGIG (reference sequence). V lost 1 base to trimming and J lost 4 bases, with 17 bases between them. The CDR3 has 15 residues. The full variable domain, its missing parts supplied by reference TRBV30 and TRBJ2-7, is SQTIHQWPATLVQPVGSPLSLECTVEGTSNPNLYWYRQAAGRGLQLLFYSVGIGQISSEVPQNLSASRPQDRQFILSSKKLLLSDSGFYLCAWSEASGFVYEQYFGPGTRLTVT.

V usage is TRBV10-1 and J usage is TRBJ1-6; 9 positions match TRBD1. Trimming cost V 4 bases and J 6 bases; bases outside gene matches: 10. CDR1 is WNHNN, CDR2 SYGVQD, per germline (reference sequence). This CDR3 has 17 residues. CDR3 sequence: CASSAWQDRGLNSPLHF. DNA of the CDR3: TGCGCCAGCAGTGCGTGGCAGGACAGGGGTCTTAATTCACCCCTCCACTTT.

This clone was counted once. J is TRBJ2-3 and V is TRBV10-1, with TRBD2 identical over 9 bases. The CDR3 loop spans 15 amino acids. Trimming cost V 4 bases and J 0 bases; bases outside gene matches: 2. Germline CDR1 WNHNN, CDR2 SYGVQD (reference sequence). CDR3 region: CASSVTSGSTDTQYF. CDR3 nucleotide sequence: TGCGCCAGCAGTGTGACTAGCGGCAGCACAGATACGCAGTATTTT.

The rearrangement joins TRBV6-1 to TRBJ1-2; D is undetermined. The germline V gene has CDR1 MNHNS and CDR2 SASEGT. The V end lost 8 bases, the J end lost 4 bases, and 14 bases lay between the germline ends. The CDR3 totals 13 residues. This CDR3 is CASLGFLSYGYTF. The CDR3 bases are TGTGCCAGCTTGGGGTTTCTTAGCTATGGCTACACCTTC.

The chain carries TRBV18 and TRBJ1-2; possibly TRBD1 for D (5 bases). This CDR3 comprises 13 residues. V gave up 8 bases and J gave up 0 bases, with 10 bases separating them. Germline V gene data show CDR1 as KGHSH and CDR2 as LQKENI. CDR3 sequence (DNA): TGTGCCAGCCGGCCAGGGCCTAACTATGGCTACACCTTC. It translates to CASRPGPNYGYTF.

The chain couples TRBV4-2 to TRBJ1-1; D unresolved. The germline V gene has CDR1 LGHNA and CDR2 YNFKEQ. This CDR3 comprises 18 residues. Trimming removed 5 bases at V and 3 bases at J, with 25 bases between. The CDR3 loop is CASSLSPSKGGLDTEAFF. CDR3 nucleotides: TGTGCCAGCAGCTTAAGTCCCTCTAAAGGAGGCCTGGACACTGAAGCTTTCTTT.

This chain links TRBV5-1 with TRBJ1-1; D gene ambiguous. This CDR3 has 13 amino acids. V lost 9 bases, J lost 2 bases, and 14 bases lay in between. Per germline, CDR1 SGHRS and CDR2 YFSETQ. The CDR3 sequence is CATRVGSNTEAFF. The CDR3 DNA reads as TGCGCCACCCGAGTAGGTTCTAACACTGAAGCTTTCTTT.

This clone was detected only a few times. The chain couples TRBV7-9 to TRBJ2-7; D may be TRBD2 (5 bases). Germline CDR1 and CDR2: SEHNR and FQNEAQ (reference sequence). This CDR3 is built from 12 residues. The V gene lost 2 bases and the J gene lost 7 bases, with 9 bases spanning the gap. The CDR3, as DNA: TGTGCCAGCAGCTTAACCTCGGGAGAGCAGTACTTC. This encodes CASSLTSGEQYF.

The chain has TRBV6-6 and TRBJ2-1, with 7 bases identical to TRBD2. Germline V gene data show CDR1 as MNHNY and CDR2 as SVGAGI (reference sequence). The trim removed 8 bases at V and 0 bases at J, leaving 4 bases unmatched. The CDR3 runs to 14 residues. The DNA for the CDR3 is TGTGCCAGCTCCTCGGGGGGCTCCTACAATGAGCAGTTCTTC. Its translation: CASSSGGSYNEQFF.

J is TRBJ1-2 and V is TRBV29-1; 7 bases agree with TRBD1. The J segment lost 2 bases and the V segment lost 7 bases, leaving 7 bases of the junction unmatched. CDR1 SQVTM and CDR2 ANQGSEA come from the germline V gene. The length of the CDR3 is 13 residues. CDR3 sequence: CSATRDSNYGYTF. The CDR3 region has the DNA TGCAGCGCCACCCGGGACAGCAACTATGGCTACACCTTC.

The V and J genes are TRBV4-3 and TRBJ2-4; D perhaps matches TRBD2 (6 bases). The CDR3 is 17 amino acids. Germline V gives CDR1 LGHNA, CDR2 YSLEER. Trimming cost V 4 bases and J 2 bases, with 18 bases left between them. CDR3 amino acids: CASSRRRGGMPKNIQYF. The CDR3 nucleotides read TGCGCCAGCAGCCGCCGGAGGGGAGGTATGCCCAAAAACATTCAGTACTTC.